This T cell receptor beta chain was observed in a study of T cells in Graves' hyperthyroidism and ophthalmopathy. Across the whole study: At initial diagnosis, before any treatment had begun, peripheral blood was obtained.

Study observations and caveats: Most clonotypes expanded in the thyroid (above 0.001) were also present in blood.

This clonotype was counted a single time. The antigen is unknown. Germline V gives CDR1 SGHTA, CDR2 FQGNSA. The length of the CDR3 is 15 residues. The V segment lost 5 bases and the J segment 9 bases; nucleotides outside the gene matches: 8. The investigators amplified TCR beta CDR3 regions from RNA transcripts. Carried out on the TCR CDR3, a first-round RT-PCR used the HTBI primer set. TCRdb redid the calling of the multiplex PCR reads with MiXCR, one entry per CDR3 protein. The sample includes roughly 280,000 distinct CDR3 sequences, 20% to 25% of them seen just once. Ophthalmopathy patients had Clinical Activity Score at least 3, NOSPECS grade at least 4, duration under 3 months.

This chain joins TRBV7-2 and TRBJ1-6; TRBD1 agrees at 9 bases. This TCR was recovered from a man aged 25-45 years with Graves' ophthalmopathy. The material sequenced was blood. CDR3 DNA sequence: TGTGCCAGCAGCCTAACGACAGGGGGGTTTTCACCCCTCCACTTT. It specifies CASSLTTGGFSPLHF.